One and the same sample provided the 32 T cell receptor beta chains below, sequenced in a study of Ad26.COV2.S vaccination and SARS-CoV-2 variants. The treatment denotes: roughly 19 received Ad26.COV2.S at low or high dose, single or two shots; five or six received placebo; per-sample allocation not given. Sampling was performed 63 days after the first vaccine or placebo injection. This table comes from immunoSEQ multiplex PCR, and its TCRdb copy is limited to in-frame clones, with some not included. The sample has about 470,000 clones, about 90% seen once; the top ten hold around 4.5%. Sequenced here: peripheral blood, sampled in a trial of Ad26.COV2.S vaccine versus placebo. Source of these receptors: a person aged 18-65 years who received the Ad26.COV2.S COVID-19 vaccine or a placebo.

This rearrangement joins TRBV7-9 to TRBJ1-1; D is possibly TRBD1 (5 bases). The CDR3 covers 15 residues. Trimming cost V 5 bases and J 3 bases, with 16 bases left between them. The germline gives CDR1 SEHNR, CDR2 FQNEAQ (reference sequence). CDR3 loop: CASSLERLGHTEAFF. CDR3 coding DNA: TGTGCCAGCAGCCTCGAAAGGCTGGGACACACTGAAGCTTTCTTT. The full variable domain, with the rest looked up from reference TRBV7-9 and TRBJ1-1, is DTGVSQNPRHKITKRGQNVTFRCDPISEHNRLYWYRQTLGQGPEFLTYFQNEAQLEKSRLLSDRFSAERPKGSFSTLEIQRTEQGDSAMYLCASSLERLGHTEAFFGQGTRLTVV.

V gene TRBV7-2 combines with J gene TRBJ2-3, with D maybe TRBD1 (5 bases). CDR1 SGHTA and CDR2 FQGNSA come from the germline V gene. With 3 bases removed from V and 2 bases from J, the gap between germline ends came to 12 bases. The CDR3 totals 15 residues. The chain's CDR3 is CASSLGLLYTDTQYF. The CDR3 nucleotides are TGTGCCAGCAGCTTGGGGCTTCTGTACACAGATACGCAGTATTTT.

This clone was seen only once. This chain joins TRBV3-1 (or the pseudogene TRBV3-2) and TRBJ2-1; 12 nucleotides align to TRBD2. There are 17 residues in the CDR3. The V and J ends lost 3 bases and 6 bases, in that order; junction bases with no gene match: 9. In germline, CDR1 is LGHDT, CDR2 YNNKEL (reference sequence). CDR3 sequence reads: CASSQAPGLAGRNEQFF. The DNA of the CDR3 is TGTGCCAGCAGCCAGGCCCCGGGACTAGCGGGTCGCAATGAGCAGTTCTTC.

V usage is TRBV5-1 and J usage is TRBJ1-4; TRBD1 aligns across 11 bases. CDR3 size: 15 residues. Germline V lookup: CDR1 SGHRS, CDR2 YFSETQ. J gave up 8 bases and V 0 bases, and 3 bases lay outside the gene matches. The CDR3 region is CASSLDGTGGEKLFF. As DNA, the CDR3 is TGCGCCAGCAGCTTGGACGGGACAGGGGGGGAAAAACTGTTTTTT.

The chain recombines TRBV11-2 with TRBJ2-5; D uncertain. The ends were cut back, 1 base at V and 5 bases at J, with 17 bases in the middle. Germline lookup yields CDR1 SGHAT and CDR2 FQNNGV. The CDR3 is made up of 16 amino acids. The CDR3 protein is CASSLVGPNGKETQYF. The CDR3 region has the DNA TGTGCCAGCAGCTTAGTAGGGCCAAACGGAAAGGAGACCCAGTACTTC.

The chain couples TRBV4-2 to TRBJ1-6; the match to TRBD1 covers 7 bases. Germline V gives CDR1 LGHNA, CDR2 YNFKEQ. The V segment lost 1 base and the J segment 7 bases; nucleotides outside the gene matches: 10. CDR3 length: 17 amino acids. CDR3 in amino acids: CASSQGMPGQENSPLHF. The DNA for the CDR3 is TGTGCCAGCAGCCAAGGGATGCCTGGACAGGAAAATTCACCCCTCCACTTT.

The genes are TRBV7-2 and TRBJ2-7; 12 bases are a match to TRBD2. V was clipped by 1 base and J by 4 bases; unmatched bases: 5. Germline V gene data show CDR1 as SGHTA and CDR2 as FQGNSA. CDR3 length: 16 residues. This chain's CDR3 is CASSLGTSGISYEQYF. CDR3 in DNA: TGTGCCAGCAGCTTAGGGACTAGCGGGATTAGTTACGAGCAGTACTTC.

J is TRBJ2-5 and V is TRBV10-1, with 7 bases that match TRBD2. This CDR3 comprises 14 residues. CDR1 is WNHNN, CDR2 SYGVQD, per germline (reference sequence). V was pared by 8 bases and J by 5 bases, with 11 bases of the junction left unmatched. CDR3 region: CASAAGLVRETQYF. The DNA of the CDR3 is TGCGCCAGCGCCGCTGGACTAGTTAGGGAGACCCAGTACTTC.

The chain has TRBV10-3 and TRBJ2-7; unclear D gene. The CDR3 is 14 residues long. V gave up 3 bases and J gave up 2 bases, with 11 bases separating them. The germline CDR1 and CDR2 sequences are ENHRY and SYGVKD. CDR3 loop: CAISEMANTYEQYF. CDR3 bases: TGTGCCATCAGTGAAATGGCGAACACCTACGAGCAGTACTTC.

DNA of the CDR3: TGTGCCAGCAGCTTCCGTAGTGCTCCCACAGATACGCAGTATTTT. It is translated as CASSFRSAPTDTQYF. J is TRBJ2-3 and V is TRBV7-3; no clear D. Germline CDR1 is SGHTA and CDR2 is FQGTGA. The length of the CDR3 is 15 residues. Trimming took 3 bases from V and 2 from J, leaving 12 bases between them. The full variable domain, in which reference TRBV7-3 and TRBJ2-3 provide the parts outside the CDR3, is GAGVSQTPSNKVTEKGKYVELRCDPISGHTALYWYRQSLGQGPEFLIYFQGTGAADDSGLPNDRFFAVRPEGSVSTLKIQRTERGDSAVYLCASSFRSAPTDTQYFGPGTRLTVL.

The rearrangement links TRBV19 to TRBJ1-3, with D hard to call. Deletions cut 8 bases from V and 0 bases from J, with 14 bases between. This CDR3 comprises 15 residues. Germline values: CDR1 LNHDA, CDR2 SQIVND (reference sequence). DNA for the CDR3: TGTGCCAGTCGACCCCCCATAAACTCTGGAAACACCATATATTTT. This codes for CASRPPINSGNTIYF.

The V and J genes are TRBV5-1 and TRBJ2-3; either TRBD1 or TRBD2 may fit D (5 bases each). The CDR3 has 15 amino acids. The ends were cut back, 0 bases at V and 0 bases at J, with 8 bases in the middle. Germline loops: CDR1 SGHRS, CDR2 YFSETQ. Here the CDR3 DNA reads TGCGCCAGCAGCTTGGGGGGACCCAGCACAGATACGCAGTATTTT. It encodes CASSLGGPSTDTQYF.

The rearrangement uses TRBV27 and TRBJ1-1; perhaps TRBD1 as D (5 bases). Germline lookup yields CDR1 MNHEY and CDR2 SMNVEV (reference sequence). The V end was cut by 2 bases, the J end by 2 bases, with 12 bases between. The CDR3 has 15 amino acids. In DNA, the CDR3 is TGTGCCAGCAGTTTAGGGCCAGACAGAAACACTGAAGCTTTCTTT. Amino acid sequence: CASSLGPDRNTEAFF.

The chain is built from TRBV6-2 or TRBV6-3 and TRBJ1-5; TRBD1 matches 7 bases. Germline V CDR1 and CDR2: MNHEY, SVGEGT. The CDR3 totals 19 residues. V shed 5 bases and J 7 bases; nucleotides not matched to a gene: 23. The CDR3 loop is CASSPRTGWVDRVPQPQHF. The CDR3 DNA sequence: TGTGCCAGCAGTCCGAGGACAGGATGGGTGGATCGAGTCCCACAGCCCCAGCATTTT.

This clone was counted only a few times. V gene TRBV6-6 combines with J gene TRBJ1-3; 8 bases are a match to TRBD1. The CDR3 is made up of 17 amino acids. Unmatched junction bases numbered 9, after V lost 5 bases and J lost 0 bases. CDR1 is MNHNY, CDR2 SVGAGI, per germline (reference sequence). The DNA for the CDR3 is TGTGCCAGCAGTCTGACGACAGGGGCTAGCTCTGGAAACACCATATATTTT. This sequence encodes CASSLTTGASSGNTIYF.

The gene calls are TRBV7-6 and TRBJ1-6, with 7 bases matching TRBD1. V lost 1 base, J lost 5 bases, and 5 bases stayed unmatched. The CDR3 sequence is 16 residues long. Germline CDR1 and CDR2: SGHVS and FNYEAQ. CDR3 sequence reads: CASSLGSQGDNSPLHF. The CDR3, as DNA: TGTGCCAGCAGCTTAGGGAGCCAGGGGGATAATTCACCCCTCCACTTT.

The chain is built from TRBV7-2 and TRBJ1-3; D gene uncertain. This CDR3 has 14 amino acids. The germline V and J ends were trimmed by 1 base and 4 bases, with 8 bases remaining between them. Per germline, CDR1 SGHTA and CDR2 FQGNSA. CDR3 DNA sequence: TGTGCCAGCAGCTTAGGAGGGAAGGGAAACACCATATATTTT. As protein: CASSLGGKGNTIYF.

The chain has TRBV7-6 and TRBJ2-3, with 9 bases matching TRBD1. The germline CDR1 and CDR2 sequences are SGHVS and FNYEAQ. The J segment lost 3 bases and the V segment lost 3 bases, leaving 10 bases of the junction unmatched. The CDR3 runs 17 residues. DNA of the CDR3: TGTGCCAGCAGCTTTCCCGCACAGGGGGCGCTTACAGATACGCAGTATTTT. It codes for CASSFPAQGALTDTQYF.

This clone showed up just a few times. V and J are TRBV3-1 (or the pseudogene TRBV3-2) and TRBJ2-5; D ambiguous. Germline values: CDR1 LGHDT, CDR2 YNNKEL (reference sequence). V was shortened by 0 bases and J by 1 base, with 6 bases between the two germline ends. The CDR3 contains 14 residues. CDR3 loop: CASSQEGIQETQYF. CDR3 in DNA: TGTGCCAGCAGCCAAGAGGGTATCCAAGAGACCCAGTACTTC.

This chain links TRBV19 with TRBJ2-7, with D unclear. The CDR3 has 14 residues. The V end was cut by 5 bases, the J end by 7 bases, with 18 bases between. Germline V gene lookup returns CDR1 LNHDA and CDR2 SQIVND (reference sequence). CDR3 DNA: TGTGCCAGTAGTGGCGGCTATCCTAAGGGAGAGCAGTACTTC. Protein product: CASSGGYPKGEQYF.

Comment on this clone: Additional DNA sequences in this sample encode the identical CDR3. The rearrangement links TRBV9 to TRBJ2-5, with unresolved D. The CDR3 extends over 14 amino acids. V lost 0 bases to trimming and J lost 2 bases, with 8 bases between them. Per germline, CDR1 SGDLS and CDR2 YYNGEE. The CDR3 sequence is CASSVGGGQETQYF. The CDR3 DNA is TGTGCCAGCAGCGTAGGTGGCGGACAAGAGACCCAGTACTTC. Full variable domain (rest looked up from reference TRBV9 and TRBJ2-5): DSGVTQTPKHLITATGQRVTLRCSPRSGDLSVYWYQQSLDQGLQFLIQYYNGEERAKGNILERFSAQQFPDLHSELNLSSLELGDSALYFCASSVGGGQETQYFGPGTRLLVL.

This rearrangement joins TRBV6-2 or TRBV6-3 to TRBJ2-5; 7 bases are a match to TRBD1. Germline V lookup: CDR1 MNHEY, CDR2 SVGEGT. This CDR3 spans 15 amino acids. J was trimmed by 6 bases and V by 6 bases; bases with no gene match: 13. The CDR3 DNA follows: TGTGCCAGCAGCCCATCCCGACAGGGCCCGAAGACCCAGTACTTC. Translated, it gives CASSPSRQGPKTQYF.

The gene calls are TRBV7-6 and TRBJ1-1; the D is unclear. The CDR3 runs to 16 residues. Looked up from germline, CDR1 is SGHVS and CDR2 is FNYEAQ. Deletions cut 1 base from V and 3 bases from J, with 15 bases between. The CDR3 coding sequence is TGTGCCAGCAGCTTAGTTCGGTCGCTGAGGGACACTGAAGCTTTCTTT. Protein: CASSLVRSLRDTEAFF.

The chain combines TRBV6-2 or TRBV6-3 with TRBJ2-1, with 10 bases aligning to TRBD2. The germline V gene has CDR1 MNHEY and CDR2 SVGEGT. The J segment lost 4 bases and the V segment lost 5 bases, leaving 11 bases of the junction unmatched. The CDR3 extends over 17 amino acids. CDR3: CASSTAKAGGPYNEQFF. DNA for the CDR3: TGTGCCAGCAGTACCGCGAAAGCGGGAGGGCCTTACAATGAGCAGTTCTTC.

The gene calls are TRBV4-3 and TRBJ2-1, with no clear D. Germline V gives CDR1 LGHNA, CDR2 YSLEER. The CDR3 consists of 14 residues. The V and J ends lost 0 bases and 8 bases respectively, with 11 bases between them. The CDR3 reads CASSQDGGDYEQFF. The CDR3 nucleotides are TGCGCCAGCAGCCAAGATGGCGGCGATTATGAGCAGTTCTTC.

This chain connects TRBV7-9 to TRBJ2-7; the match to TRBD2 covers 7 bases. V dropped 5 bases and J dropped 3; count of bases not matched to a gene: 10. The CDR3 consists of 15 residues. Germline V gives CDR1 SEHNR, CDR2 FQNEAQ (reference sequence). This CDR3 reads CASSNRLAGDYEQYF. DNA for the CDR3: TGTGCCAGCAGCAACCGACTAGCAGGAGACTACGAGCAGTACTTC.

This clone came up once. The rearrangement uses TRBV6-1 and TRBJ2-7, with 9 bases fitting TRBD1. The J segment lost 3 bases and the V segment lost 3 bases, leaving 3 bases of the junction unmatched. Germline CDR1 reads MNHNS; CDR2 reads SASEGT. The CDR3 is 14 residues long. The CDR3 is CASSDHRGLYEQYF. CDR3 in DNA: TGTGCCAGCAGTGATCACAGGGGGCTCTACGAGCAGTACTTC.

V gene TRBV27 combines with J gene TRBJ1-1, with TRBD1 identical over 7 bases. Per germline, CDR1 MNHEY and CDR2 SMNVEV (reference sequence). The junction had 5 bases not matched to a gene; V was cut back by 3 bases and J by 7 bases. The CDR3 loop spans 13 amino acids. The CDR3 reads CASSLDQGVEAFF. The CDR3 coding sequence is TGTGCCAGCAGTTTGGACCAGGGGGTTGAAGCTTTCTTT.

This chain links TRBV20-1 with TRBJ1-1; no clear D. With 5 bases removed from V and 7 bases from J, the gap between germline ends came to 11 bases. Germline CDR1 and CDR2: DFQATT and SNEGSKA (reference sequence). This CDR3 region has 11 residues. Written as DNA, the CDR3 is TGCAGTGCTTGGGTTATGCTTGAAGCTTTCTTT. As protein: CSAWVMLEAFF.

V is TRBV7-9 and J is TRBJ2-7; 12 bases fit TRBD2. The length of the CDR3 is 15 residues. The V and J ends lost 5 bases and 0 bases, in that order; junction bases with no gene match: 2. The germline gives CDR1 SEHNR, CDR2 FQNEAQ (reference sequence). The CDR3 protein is CASSAGLAGSYEQYF. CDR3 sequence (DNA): TGTGCCAGCAGCGCGGGACTAGCGGGCTCCTACGAGCAGTACTTC. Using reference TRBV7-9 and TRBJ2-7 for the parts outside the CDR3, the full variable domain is DTGVSQNPRHKITKRGQNVTFRCDPISEHNRLYWYRQTLGQGPEFLTYFQNEAQLEKSRLLSDRFSAERPKGSFSTLEIQRTEQGDSAMYLCASSAGLAGSYEQYFGPGTRLTVT.

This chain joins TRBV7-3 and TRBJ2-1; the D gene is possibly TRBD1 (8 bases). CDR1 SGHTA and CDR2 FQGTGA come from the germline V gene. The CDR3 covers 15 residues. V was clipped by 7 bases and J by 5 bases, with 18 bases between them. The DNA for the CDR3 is TGTGCCAGCACCAGGGGGCAGGGAGGGGACAATGAGCAGTTCTTC. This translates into CASTRGQGGDNEQFF.

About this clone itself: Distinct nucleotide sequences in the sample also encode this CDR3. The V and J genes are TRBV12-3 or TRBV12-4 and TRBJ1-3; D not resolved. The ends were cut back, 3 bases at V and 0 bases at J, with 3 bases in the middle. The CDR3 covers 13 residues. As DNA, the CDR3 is TGTGCCAGCAGTTTGGGCTCTGGAAACACCATATATTTT. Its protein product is CASSLGSGNTIYF.